This record looks at one TCR beta chain sequence and its context. Its antigen is as yet unknown. This entry belongs to a study of beta chain features in type 1 diabetes. Study at large: The patients were much like the healthy donors in age, gender and cell yields.

Expressed TCRB transcripts were sequenced because the entire RNA isolate underwent reverse transcription. An average of roughly 4 million reads was obtained for naive, central memory and regulatory T cell samples. Assay: immunoSEQ multiplex PCR; the TCRdb copy retains only in-frame clones and omits some. Seen here are 680,000 or so clones, 13% observed once, and the top ten hold less than 0.025%. The CDR3 covers 17 residues. The V segment lost 0 bases and the J segment 4 bases; nucleotides outside the gene matches: 9. CDR1 and CDR2 from the germline V gene are MNHNS and SASEGT. General study findings and limits: Within each of all four CD4+ subsets, Type 1 diabetes patients had TCRB CDR3s that were moderately but significantly shorter.

This TCR was sampled from a young man with type 1 diabetes. The gene calls are TRBV6-1 and TRBJ2-5; 9 bases match TRBD1. The sample comprised naive CD4+ T cells from blood. The chain's CDR3 is CASSEAQGQGAPETQYF. CDR3 DNA sequence: TGTGCCAGCAGTGAAGCCCAGGGACAGGGAGCCCCAGAGACCCAGTACTTC.